The sequence of this T cell receptor (beta chain) was determined in a study of blood T cell repertoires in COVID-19. V lost 4 bases, J lost 6 bases, and 10 bases lay in between. Germline CDR1 reads SGHAT; CDR2 reads FQNNGV. This CDR3 has 12 amino acids. The protocol was immunoSEQ multiplex PCR, while the TCRdb copy is restricted to in-frame clones and leaves out a portion. The sample holds under 95,000 clones; approximately 88% are singletons and the top ten take 5% to 6.5%. This sequence originates from a man in his 60s with acute or convalescent COVID-19. The sample was peripheral blood. The chain uses TRBV11-2 and TRBJ2-7; no clear D gene. The CDR3 DNA follows: TGTGCCAGCAGCTCCATTAGCTCCGAGCAGTACTTC. Translation gives CASSSISSEQYF.